This entry lists 25 T cell receptor beta chains sequenced from one sample in a study of blood T cell dynamics during melanoma immunotherapy. Sequenced by immunoSEQ multiplex PCR; TCRdb stores in-frame clones only, minus some. The sample has about 9,600 clones, 89% seen once. The time point: pre-treatment baseline. Sequencing was performed on blood, taken from a patient treated with checkpoint blockade. The receptor set was obtained from a human donor with melanoma.

The V and J genes are TRBV19 and TRBJ1-5; 7 bases map to TRBD1. The V segment lost 8 bases and the J segment 2 bases; nucleotides outside the gene matches: 9. Germline assignment: CDR1 LNHDA and CDR2 SQIVND (reference sequence). The CDR3 totals 15 residues. The CDR3 DNA reads TGTGCCAGTCGGTTAGACAGGGACGGCAATCAGCCCCAGCATTTT. Encoded protein: CASRLDRDGNQPQHF.

This chain links TRBV6-6 with TRBJ2-1, with 9 bases lining up with TRBD2. The CDR3 totals 15 residues. After removal of 5 bases from V and 7 bases from J, the junction contained 9 bases not matched to a gene. Germline V gene lookup returns CDR1 MNHNY and CDR2 SVGAGI (reference sequence). CDR3 amino acids: CASSPSSGTRNEQFF. CDR3 DNA: TGTGCCAGCAGTCCCTCTAGCGGGACTAGAAATGAGCAGTTCTTC.

The V call is TRBV28, the J call TRBJ1-5, with D tentatively TRBD1 (5 bases). The CDR3 is made up of 19 amino acids. V lost 4 bases to trimming and J lost 0 bases, with 22 bases between them. Germline V gives CDR1 MDHEN, CDR2 SYDVKM. CDR3 loop: CASSSIPLTGLYSNQPQHF. DNA for the CDR3: TGTGCCAGCAGTTCAATCCCACTTACGGGGCTCTATAGCAATCAGCCCCAGCATTTT.

The V gene is TRBV15, the J gene TRBJ2-3, with D tentatively TRBD2 (6 bases). V was trimmed by 0 bases and J by 0 bases, leaving 10 bases between them. Germline V gene sequence: CDR1 LNHNV, CDR2 YYDKDF (reference sequence). The CDR3 is made up of 16 amino acids. This CDR3 is CATSRDGGVSTDTQYF. CDR3 in DNA: TGTGCCACCAGCAGAGATGGAGGGGTTAGCACAGATACGCAGTATTTT.

This chain joins TRBV5-1 and TRBJ2-5; maybe TRBD1 (6 bases). Germline CDR1 is SGHRS and CDR2 is YFSETQ. V dropped 0 bases and J dropped 1 base, with 13 bases sitting between them. This CDR3 has 16 residues. DNA for the CDR3: TGCGCCAGCAGCTTGGGTGGGGGCAGGGGCCAAGAGACCCAGTACTTC. Its translation: CASSLGGGRGQETQYF.

The V gene is TRBV2, the J gene TRBJ1-1; D may be TRBD1 (6 bases). The CDR3 covers 11 residues. CDR1 SNHLY and CDR2 FYNNEI come from the germline V gene. Trimming took off 9 bases at V and 7 bases at J, with 12 bases between the two ends. The chain's CDR3 is CARGRGGEAFF. For the CDR3, the DNA is TGTGCCAGGGGGAGAGGGGGTGAAGCTTTCTTT.

CDR3 coding DNA: TGTGCCAGCAGCTTGGGGCAGACCGGGACAGGGAGTTCAGATACGCAGTATTTT. It specifies CASSLGQTGTGSSDTQYF. This chain connects TRBV5-4 to TRBJ2-3; TRBD1 aligns across 9 bases. V shed 0 bases and J 4 bases; nucleotides not matched to a gene: 12. From germline, CDR1 is SGHNT and CDR2 YYREEE (reference sequence). This CDR3 is 18 amino acids long.

The chain links TRBV30 to TRBJ2-1; weak D call: TRBD1 (5 bases). V was cut by 3 bases and J by 5 bases, with 17 bases left in between. The CDR3 covers 15 residues. CDR1 is GTSNPN, CDR2 SVGIG, per germline (reference sequence). The CDR3 nucleotides are TGTGCCTGGAGACCAGGGTGGAACAGTAACAATGAGCAGTTCTTC. It specifies CAWRPGWNSNNEQFF.

This clone was picked up a small number of times. J is TRBJ1-1 and V is TRBV28; unclear D gene. V was cut by 6 bases and J by 5 bases, with 16 bases left in between. CDR3 length: 14 residues. Looked up from germline, CDR1 is MDHEN and CDR2 is SYDVKM. CDR3 bases: TGTGCCAGCAGCATCGGAGGGTATGAGACTGAAGCTTTCTTT. This translates into CASSIGGYETEAFF.

This clone is labeled as medium-sized (0.01 to 0.1%). The chain has TRBV19 and TRBJ2-7; D uncertain. Germline V gene lookup returns CDR1 LNHDA and CDR2 SQIVND (reference sequence). The CDR3 runs to 12 residues. V dropped 8 bases and J dropped 6 bases, with 14 bases sitting between them. The CDR3 DNA reads as TGTGCCAGTCTTAACCCTGGCGGCGAGCAGTACTTC. Translation gives CASLNPGGEQYF.

The rearrangement joins TRBV7-3 to TRBJ2-1; D possibly corresponds to TRBD2 (6 bases). The CDR3 has 15 residues. With 2 bases removed from V and 6 bases from J, the gap between germline ends came to 14 bases. CDR1 and CDR2 (germline): SGHTA, FQGTGA. Here the CDR3 reads CASSLRGGNPNEQFF. Written as DNA, the CDR3 is TGTGCCAGCAGCTTACGTGGAGGGAACCCCAATGAGCAGTTCTTC.

This chain joins TRBV19 and TRBJ1-2; D perhaps matches TRBD1 (6 bases). CDR1 and CDR2 from the germline V gene are LNHDA and SQIVND (reference sequence). Trimming took off 2 bases at V and 4 bases at J, with 11 bases between the two ends. The CDR3 has 14 residues. CDR3 region: CASSISGTPYGYTF. The CDR3, as DNA: TGTGCCAGTAGTATATCGGGGACACCCTATGGCTACACCTTC.

The CDR3 DNA reads as TGTGCCAGCAGCCCGGCCGGGAGCGGGAGGGCCGAAGATACGCAGTATTTT. It specifies CASSPAGSGRAEDTQYF. The chain recombines TRBV28 with TRBJ2-3, with 10 bases that match TRBD2. The CDR3 has 17 amino acids. Germline assignment: CDR1 MDHEN and CDR2 SYDVKM. Unmatched junction bases numbered 14, after V lost 6 bases and J lost 5 bases.

The rearrangement links TRBV4-1 to TRBJ1-4; the match to TRBD1 covers 8 bases. Germline V gene sequence: CDR1 MGHRA, CDR2 YSYEKL. Trimming removed 4 bases from V and 3 bases from J; junction bases left unmatched: 4. The CDR3 extends over 15 amino acids. This chain's CDR3 is CASSRTGGSNEKLFF. The CDR3 DNA is TGCGCCAGCAGCCGAACAGGGGGTTCTAATGAAAAACTGTTTTTT.

The chain recombines TRBV15 with TRBJ2-2; TRBD2 is a possible D gene (7 bases). The CDR3 consists of 21 residues. Trimming left V 0 bases short and J 6 bases short, with 29 bases between. CDR1 is LNHNV, CDR2 YYDKDF, per germline (reference sequence). As DNA, the CDR3 is TGTGCCACCAGCAGAGAGAGAACAGGGAGGGCAGACCCTAAAAAGGCCGGGGAGCTGTTTTTT. Its translation is CATSRERTGRADPKKAGELFF.

This rearrangement joins TRBV2 to TRBJ2-1; 7 bases align to TRBD2. The ends lost 4 bases at V and 4 bases at J; junction bases unmatched: 4. From germline, CDR1 is SNHLY and CDR2 FYNNEI. The CDR3 runs to 14 residues. The CDR3: CASSVTSRYNEQFF. The DNA of the CDR3 is TGTGCCAGCAGTGTGACTAGCCGATACAATGAGCAGTTCTTC.

V is TRBV5-1 and J is TRBJ1-3; no clear D. Between the trimmed V and J ends, which lost 1 base and 4 bases, there was a span of 15 bases. Germline CDR1 is SGHRS and CDR2 is YFSETQ. The CDR3 extends over 16 amino acids. The CDR3 DNA reads TGCGCCAGCAGCTTGTCGGGCCTACCGGGAGGAAACACCATATATTTT. Translated: CASSLSGLPGGNTIYF.

The chain joins TRBV10-2 to TRBJ2-2, with 11 bases lining up with TRBD2. Germline lookup yields CDR1 WSHSY and CDR2 SAAADI. The CDR3 has 15 residues. V dropped 6 bases and J dropped 5; count of bases not matched to a gene: 5. The CDR3 DNA reads TGCGCCAGCAGAACCGGGACTAGCGGTACCGGGGAGCTGTTTTTT. It yields the protein CASRTGTSGTGELFF.

The chain recombines TRBV6-1 with TRBJ2-1; 13 bases map to TRBD2. V shed 2 bases, J shed 9 bases, and the junction held 19 bases outside the gene matches. This CDR3 contains 20 residues. Germline lookup yields CDR1 MNHNS and CDR2 SASEGT. In nucleotides, the CDR3 is TGTGCCAGCAGTGAACAGGGCAAGACTAGCGGGAGGTCCAGGGGTGGTGAGCAGTTCTTC. Protein sequence: CASSEQGKTSGRSRGGEQFF.

This clone was found once. The rearrangement joins TRBV25-1 to TRBJ1-1, with 8 bases fitting TRBD1. Germline V gene sequence: CDR1 MGHDK, CDR2 SYGVNS. V lost 5 bases to trimming and J lost 0 bases; unmatched junction nucleotides: 5. The CDR3 totals 15 residues. The CDR3: CASSSRTGLNTEAFF. CDR3 bases: TGTGCCAGCAGTTCCCGGACAGGGCTGAACACTGAAGCTTTCTTT.

V gene TRBV10-3 combines with J gene TRBJ2-7; D not certain. Germline lookup yields CDR1 ENHRY and CDR2 SYGVKD. V lost 1 base, J lost 3 bases, and 7 bases lay in between. The CDR3 has 13 residues. CDR3 coding DNA: TGTGCCATCAGTGAGTACGCTAGCTACGAGCAGTACTTC. Its protein product is CAISEYASYEQYF.

The rearrangement joins TRBV11-3 to TRBJ2-2; 7 bases are a match to TRBD2. The CDR3 totals 13 residues. Germline values: CDR1 SGHNT, CDR2 YENEEA. J lost 12 bases, V lost 5 bases, and 9 bases had no gene match. The CDR3 is CASSPHLGGKLFF. The DNA of the CDR3 is TGTGCCAGCAGCCCACATCTGGGGGGGAAGCTGTTTTTT.

The chain joins TRBV30 to TRBJ1-1; D call uncertain. The V and J ends lost 0 bases and 4 bases respectively, with 9 bases between them. Germline-derived CDR1 and CDR2 are GTSNPN and SVGIG (reference sequence). This CDR3 region has 13 residues. The CDR3 protein is CAWSVYWSTEAFF. CDR3 coding DNA: TGTGCCTGGAGTGTATATTGGTCCACTGAAGCTTTCTTT.

The V call is TRBV29-1, the J call TRBJ1-1; 7 nucleotides line up with TRBD1. The germline CDR1 and CDR2 sequences are SQVTM and ANQGSEA. This CDR3 contains 13 residues. The ends lost 4 bases at V and 2 bases at J; junction bases unmatched: 4. CDR3 loop: CSVGRQGNTEAFF. The CDR3 nucleotides are TGCAGCGTTGGAAGACAGGGTAACACTGAAGCTTTCTTT.

The chain couples TRBV21-1 to TRBJ2-1; the DNA was not used to check the table's D call, TRBD2. TRBV21-1 is reported as a pseudogene. The CDR3 loop spans 15 amino acids. In DNA form, the CDR3 reads TGTGCCAGAAACCTCTCGAGAGACTCAAACAATGAGCAGTTCTTC. It codes for CARNLSRDSNNEQFF.